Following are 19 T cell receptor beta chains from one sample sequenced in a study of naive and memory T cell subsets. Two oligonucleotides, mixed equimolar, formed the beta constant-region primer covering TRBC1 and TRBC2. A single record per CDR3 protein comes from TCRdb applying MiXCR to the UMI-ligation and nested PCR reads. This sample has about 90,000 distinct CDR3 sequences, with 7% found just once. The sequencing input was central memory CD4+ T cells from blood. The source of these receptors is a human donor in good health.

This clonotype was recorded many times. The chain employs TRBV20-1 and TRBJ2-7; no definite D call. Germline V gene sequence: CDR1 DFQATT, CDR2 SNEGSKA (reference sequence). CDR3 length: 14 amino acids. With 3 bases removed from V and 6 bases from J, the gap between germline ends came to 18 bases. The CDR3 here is CSASLSTTSGEQYF. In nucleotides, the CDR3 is TGCAGTGCTAGTCTTTCAACTACGAGTGGCGAGCAGTACTTC.

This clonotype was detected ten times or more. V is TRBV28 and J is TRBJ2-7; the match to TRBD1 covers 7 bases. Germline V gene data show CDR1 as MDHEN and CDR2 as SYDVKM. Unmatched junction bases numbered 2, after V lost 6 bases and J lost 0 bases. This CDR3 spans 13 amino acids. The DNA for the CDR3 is TGTGCCAGCAGCGGGACAGCCTCCTACGAGCAGTACTTC. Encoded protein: CASSGTASYEQYF.

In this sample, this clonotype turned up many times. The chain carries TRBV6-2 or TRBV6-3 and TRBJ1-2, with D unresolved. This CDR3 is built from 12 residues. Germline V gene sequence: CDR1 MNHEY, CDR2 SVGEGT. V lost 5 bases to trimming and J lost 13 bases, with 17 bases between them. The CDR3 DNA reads TGTGCCAGCAGTCAAGGCCGTGTCCAAGGCACCTTC. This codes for CASSQGRVQGTF.

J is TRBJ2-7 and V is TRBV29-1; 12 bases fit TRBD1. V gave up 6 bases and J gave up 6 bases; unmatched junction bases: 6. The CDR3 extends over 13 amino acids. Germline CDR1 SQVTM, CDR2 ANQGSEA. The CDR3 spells CSVTRDRGREQYF. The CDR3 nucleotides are TGCAGCGTGACCCGGGACAGGGGGCGCGAGCAGTACTTC.

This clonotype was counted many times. The CDR3 coding sequence is TGTGCCAGCTCACCGGGACAGGGGGAATCAGCCCAGCATTTT. This codes for CASSPGQGESAQHF. The chain uses TRBV18 and TRBJ1-5; 11 bases agree with TRBD1. CDR3 length: 14 residues. Trimming cost V 3 bases and J 11 bases; bases outside gene matches: 6. Germline values: CDR1 KGHSH, CDR2 LQKENI. The complete variable domain, with remaining parts taken from reference TRBV18 and TRBJ1-5, reads NAGVMQNPRHLVRRRGQEARLRCSPMKGHSHVYWYRQLPEEGLKFMVYLQKENIIDESGMPKERFSAEFPKEGPSILRIQQVVRGDSAAYFCASSPGQGESAQHFGDGTRLSIL.

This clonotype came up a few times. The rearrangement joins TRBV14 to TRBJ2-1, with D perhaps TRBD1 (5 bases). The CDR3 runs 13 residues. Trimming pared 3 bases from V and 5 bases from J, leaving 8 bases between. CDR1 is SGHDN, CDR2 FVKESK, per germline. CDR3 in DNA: TGTGCCAGCAGCCATTTGGGGCACAATGAGCAGTTCTTC. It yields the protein CASSHLGHNEQFF. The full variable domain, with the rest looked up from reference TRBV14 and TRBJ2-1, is EAGVTQFPSHSVIEKGQTVTLRCDPISGHDNLYWYRRVMGKEIKFLLHFVKESKQDESGMPNNRFLAERTGGTYSTLKVQPAELEDSGVYFCASSHLGHNEQFFGPGTRLTVL.

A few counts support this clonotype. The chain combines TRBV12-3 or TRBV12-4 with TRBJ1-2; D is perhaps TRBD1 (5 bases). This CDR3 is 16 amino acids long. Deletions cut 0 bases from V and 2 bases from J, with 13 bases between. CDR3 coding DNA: TGTGCCAGCAGTTTAGCACGGAGGGCAGGGAACTATGGCTACACCTTC. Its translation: CASSLARRAGNYGYTF.

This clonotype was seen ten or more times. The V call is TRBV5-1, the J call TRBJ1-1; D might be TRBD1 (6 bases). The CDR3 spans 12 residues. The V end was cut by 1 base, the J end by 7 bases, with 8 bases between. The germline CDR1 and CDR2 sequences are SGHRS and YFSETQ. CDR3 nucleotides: TGCGCCAGCAGCTTGTGGGGGCTTGAAGCTTTCTTT. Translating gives CASSLWGLEAFF.

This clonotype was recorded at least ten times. The CDR3 sequence is CASSLVTGTNEKLFF. The CDR3 DNA follows: TGTGCCAGCAGTTTGGTCACAGGGACTAATGAAAAACTGTTTTTT. The rearrangement uses TRBV12-3 or TRBV12-4 and TRBJ1-4; D is possibly TRBD1 (6 bases). The germline V and J ends were trimmed by 3 bases and 2 bases, with 10 bases remaining between them. CDR3 length equals 15 residues.

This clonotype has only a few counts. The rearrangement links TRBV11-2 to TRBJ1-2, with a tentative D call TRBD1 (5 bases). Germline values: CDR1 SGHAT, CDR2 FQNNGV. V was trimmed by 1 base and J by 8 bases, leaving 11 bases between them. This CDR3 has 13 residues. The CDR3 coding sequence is TGTGCCAGCAGCTTAGGTCCTCAGGGAGGCTACACCTTC. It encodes CASSLGPQGGYTF.

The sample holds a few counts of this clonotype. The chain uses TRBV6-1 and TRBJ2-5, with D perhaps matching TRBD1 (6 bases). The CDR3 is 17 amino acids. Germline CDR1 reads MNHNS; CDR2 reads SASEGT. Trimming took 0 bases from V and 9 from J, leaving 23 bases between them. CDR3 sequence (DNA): TGTGCCAGCAGTGAAGCTCCACCGGGACACCCTTTGGACGCCCAGTACTTC. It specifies CASSEAPPGHPLDAQYF.

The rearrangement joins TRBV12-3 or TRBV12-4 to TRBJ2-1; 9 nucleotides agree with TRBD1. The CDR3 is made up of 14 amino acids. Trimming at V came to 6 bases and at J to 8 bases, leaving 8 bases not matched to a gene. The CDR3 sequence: CASSDTGGPDEQFF. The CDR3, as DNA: TGTGCCAGCAGCGACACAGGGGGCCCGGATGAGCAGTTCTTC.

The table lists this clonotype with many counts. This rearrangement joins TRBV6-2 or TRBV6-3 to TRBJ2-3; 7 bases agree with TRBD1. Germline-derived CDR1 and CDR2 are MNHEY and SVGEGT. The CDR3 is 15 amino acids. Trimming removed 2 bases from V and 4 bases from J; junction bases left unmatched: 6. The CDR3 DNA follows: TGTGCCAGCAGTTACCGACGACAGGGCCCAGATACGCAGTATTTT. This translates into CASSYRRQGPDTQYF.

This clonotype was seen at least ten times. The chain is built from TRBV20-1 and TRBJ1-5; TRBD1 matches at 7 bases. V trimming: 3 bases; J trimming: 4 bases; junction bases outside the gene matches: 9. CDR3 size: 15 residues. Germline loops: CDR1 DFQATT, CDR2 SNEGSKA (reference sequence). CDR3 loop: CSASQDGTDNQPQHF. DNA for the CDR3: TGCAGTGCTAGTCAGGACGGGACAGATAATCAGCCCCAGCATTTT.

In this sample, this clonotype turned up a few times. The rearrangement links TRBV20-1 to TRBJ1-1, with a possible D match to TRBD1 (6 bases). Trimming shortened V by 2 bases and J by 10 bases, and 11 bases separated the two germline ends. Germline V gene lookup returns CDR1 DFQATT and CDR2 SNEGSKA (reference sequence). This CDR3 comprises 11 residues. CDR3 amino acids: CSARKDSVAFF. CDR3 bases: TGCAGTGCTAGAAAGGACAGCGTAGCTTTCTTT.

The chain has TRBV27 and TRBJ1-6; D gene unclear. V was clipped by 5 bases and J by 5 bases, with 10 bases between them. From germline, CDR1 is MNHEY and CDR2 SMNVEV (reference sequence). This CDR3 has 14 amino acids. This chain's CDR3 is CASSPNTNNSPLHF. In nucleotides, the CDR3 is TGTGCCAGCAGTCCTAACACCAATAATTCACCCCTCCACTTT.

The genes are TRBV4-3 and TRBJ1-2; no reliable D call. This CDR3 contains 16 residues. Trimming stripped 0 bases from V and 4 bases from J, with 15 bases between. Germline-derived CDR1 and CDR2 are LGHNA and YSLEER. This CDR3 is CASSQEILEGRYGYTF. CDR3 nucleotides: TGCGCCAGCAGCCAAGAAATATTGGAGGGCCGCTATGGCTACACCTTC.

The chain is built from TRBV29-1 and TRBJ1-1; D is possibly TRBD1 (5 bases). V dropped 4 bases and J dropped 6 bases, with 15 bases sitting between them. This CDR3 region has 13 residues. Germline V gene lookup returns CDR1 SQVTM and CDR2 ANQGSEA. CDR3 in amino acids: CSVVGELKAEAFF. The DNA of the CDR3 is TGCAGCGTTGTAGGGGAACTGAAAGCTGAAGCTTTCTTT.

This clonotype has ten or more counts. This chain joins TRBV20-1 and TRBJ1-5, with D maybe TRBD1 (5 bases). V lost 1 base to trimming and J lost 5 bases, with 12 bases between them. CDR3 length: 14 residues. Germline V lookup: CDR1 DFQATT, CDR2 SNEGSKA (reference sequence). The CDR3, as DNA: TGCAGTGCTAGAGCAAGGGGAGGTCATCAGCCCCAGCATTTT. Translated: CSARARGGHQPQHF.